Described below is a single TCR beta chain sequence and its context. This CDR3 comprises 15 residues. Germline CDR1 is MNHEY and CDR2 is SMNVEV (reference sequence). Trimming shortened V by 2 bases and J by 2 bases, and 9 bases separated the two germline ends. Profiling relied on immunoSEQ multiplex PCR, and the TCRdb table lists in-frame clones only, not all of them. The sample holds approximately 48,000 clones, 90% to 95% seen once. This sample is drawn from a study of T cell changes during pregnancy in multiple sclerosis. The specimen comprised CD4+ T cells from peripheral blood mononuclear cells, sampled after pregnancy. The source is a female donor with multiple sclerosis, enrolled in a pregnancy study. The V and J genes are TRBV27 and TRBJ2-2, with a weak D call TRBD1 (5 bases). The CDR3 protein is CASSLAGSNTGELFF. For the CDR3, the DNA is TGTGCCAGCAGTTTAGCAGGGTCCAACACCGGGGAGCTGTTTTTT.